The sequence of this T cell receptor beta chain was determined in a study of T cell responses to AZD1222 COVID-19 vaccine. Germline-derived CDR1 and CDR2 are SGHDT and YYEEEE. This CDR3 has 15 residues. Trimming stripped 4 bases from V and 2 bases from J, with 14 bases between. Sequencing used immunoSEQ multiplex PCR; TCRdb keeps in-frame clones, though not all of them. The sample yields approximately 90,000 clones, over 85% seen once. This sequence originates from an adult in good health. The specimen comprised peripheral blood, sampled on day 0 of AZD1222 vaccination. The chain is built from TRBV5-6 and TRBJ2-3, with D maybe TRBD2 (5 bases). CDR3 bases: TGTGCCAGCAGCCTGCTAGGCCGGGACACAGATACGCAGTATTTT. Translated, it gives CASSLLGRDTDTQYF.